The T cell receptor beta chain described here comes from a study of T cells in Graves' hyperthyroidism and ophthalmopathy. Study-level findings and limits: Blood samples included most of the expanded thyroid clonotypes exceeding 0.001. A 13 V-J signature model discriminated ophthalmopathy versus stable hyperthyroidism.

Hyperthyroidism in the patients, aged 18 to 65, was newly diagnosed and under 2 months in duration. Fresh peripheral blood, roughly 10 ml of it, supplied the PBMCs. In its sample, this clonotype was seen many times. Its antigen is unidentified. Researchers amplified the TCR beta CDR3 regions from RNA transcripts. The HTBI primer set served for first-round RT-PCR of the TCR CDR3. TCRdb used MiXCR to reprocess the multiplex PCR reads, holding one entry per CDR3 protein. This sample carries approximately 640,000 distinct CDR3 sequences, around 16% of them seen once, and the ten largest clones take 3.8%. The TCR comes from a woman aged 25 to 39 with Graves' hyperthyroidism. Sequenced input: blood.

The CDR3 sequence: CSAPSGTGVGNTEAFF. The CDR3 DNA is TGCAGTGCCCCCTCCGGGACAGGGGTTGGGAACACTGAAGCTTTCTTT. The gene calls are TRBV20-1 and TRBJ1-1; TRBD1 matches 10 bases. J lost 1 base, V lost 6 bases, and 11 bases had no gene match. Looked up from germline, CDR1 is DFQATT and CDR2 is SNEGSKA (reference sequence). The CDR3 contains 16 residues.